The TCR beta chain described here comes from a study of cytomegalovirus exposure and HLA in healthy donors. With respect to this clone: Antigen specificity is unknown.

Study-wide findings and caveats: A later analysis linked a missense variant in DCLRE1C to the trimming of TCR beta V and J genes.

The germline V gene encodes CDR1 LNHNV and CDR2 YYDKDF (reference sequence). V was pared by 1 base and J by 8 bases, with 9 bases between. CDR3 length: 13 residues. It was with 60 Vbeta and 13 Jbeta primers that the PCR ran. TCRdb's copy holds only in-frame clones and misses some; the assay was immunoSEQ multiplex PCR. The sample consists of about 180,000 clones, under 80% of them appearing once. This receptor was taken from a human donor in good health. Sequenced input: PBMCs. The chain links TRBV15 to TRBJ2-1; unclear D gene. The CDR3 reads CATSRATGYEQFF. CDR3 coding DNA: TGTGCCACCAGCAGAGCTACCGGTTATGAGCAGTTCTTC.